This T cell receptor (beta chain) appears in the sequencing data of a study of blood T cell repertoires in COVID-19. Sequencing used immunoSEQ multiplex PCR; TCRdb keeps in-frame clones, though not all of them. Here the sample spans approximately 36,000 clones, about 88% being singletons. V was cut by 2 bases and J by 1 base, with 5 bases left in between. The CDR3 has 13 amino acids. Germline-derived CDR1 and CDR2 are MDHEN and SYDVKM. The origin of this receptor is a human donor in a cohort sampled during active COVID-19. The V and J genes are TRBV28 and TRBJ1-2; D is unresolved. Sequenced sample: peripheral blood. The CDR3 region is CASSLQINYGYTF. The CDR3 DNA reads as TGTGCCAGCAGTTTACAGATTAACTATGGCTACACCTTC.